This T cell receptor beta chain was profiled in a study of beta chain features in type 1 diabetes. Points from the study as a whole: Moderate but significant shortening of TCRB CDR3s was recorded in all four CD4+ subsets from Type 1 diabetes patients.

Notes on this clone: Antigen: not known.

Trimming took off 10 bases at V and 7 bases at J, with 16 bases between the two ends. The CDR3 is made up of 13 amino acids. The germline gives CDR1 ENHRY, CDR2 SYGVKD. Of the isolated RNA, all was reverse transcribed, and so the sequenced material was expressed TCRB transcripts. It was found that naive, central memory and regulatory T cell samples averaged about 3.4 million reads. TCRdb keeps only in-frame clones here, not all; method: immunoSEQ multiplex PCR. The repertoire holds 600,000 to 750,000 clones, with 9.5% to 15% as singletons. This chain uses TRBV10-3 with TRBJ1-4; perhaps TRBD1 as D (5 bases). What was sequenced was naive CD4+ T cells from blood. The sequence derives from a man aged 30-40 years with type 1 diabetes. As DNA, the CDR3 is TGTGCCAGCAAACGGGGGACTCGTGAAAAACTGTTTTTT. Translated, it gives CASKRGTREKLFF.